These 31 T cell receptor beta chains originate from one sample sequenced in a study of blood T cells in healthy people across ages. With a J-beta primer mix and a sample-barcoded 5' primer, a second PCR ran roughly 6 to 12 cycles. TCRdb used MiXCR to reprocess the 5' RACE reads, holding one entry per CDR3 protein. The sample includes over 1,500,000 distinct CDR3 sequences, about two fifths of them seen just once. The sequenced sample consisted of blood. The receptors were sampled from a human donor in good health.

The rearrangement uses TRBV7-2 and TRBJ1-2; 8 bases are shared with TRBD1. V trimming: 4 bases; J trimming: 3 bases; junction bases outside the gene matches: 10. This CDR3 spans 16 amino acids. Germline V lookup: CDR1 SGHTA, CDR2 FQGNSA. CDR3 protein: CASSSGQGFSYYGYTF. The DNA of the CDR3 is TGTGCCAGCAGCTCTGGACAGGGTTTTTCCTACTATGGCTACACCTTC.

This clonotype was detected a few times. The chain carries TRBV11-1 and TRBJ2-1; TRBD1 agrees at 9 bases. Trimming cost V 4 bases and J 5 bases; bases outside gene matches: 9. Germline CDR1 reads SGHAT; CDR2 reads FQDESV (reference sequence). The CDR3 length is 16 residues. CDR3 residues: CASSSPADRGDNEQFF. In nucleotides, the CDR3 is TGTGCCAGCAGCTCCCCTGCGGACAGGGGAGACAATGAGCAGTTCTTC.

The chain couples TRBV12-3 or TRBV12-4 to TRBJ1-5, with D unresolved. CDR3 length equals 14 residues. V was trimmed by 6 bases and J by 6 bases, leaving 15 bases between them. Here the CDR3 reads CASSPNWVTQPQHF. The CDR3, as DNA: TGTGCCAGCAGCCCCAATTGGGTTACTCAGCCCCAGCATTTT.

This rearrangement joins TRBV7-2 to TRBJ1-5; TRBD1 is a possible D gene (5 bases). This CDR3 is 12 amino acids long. From germline, CDR1 is SGHTA and CDR2 FQGNSA. Deletions cut 5 bases from V and 6 bases from J, with 8 bases between. CDR3 nucleotide sequence: TGTGCCAGCAGCGCAACAGGTCAGCCCCAGCATTTT. Translated, it gives CASSATGQPQHF. Supplemented by reference TRBV7-2 and TRBJ1-5, the full variable domain reads GAGVSQSPSNKVTEKGKDVELRCDPISGHTALYWYRQSLGQGLEFLIYFQGNSAPDKSGLPSDRFSAERTGGSVSTLTIQRTQQEDSAVYLCASSATGQPQHFGDGTRLSIL.

This clonotype has just a few counts. A much larger clone lies one base from this, so it may be a read error. The chain recombines TRBV25-1 with TRBJ1-2, with 11 bases that match TRBD1. The CDR3 length is 13 residues. CDR1 is MGHDK and CDR2 is SYGVNS in the germline V gene. V shed 7 bases, J shed 6 bases, and the junction held 4 bases outside the gene matches. This chain's CDR3 is CASTPGQGDGYTF. Written as DNA, the CDR3 is TGTGCCAGCACTCCGGGACAGGGGGATGGCTACACCTTC.

The CDR3 sequence is CASIPTEGDGYTF. The CDR3 DNA sequence: TGTGCCAGCATCCCGACAGAGGGCGATGGCTACACCTTC. This rearrangement joins TRBV12-3 or TRBV12-4 to TRBJ1-2; D is perhaps TRBD1 (5 bases). This CDR3 contains 13 residues. V gave up 7 bases and J gave up 6 bases, with 15 bases separating them.

Many counts were recorded for this clonotype. This chain connects TRBV20-1 to TRBJ1-2; D remains ambiguous. CDR1 DFQATT and CDR2 SNEGSKA come from the germline V gene (reference sequence). V was cut by 4 bases and J by 2 bases, with 8 bases left in between. This CDR3 region has 12 residues. The CDR3 protein is CSAMYSNYGYTF. The CDR3 bases are TGCAGTGCTATGTACAGCAACTATGGCTACACCTTC.

The V call is TRBV4-2, the J call TRBJ2-1; possible D gene TRBD1, 6 bases. V was trimmed by 4 bases and J by 5 bases, leaving 15 bases between them. Germline V CDR1 and CDR2: LGHNA, YNFKEQ. The CDR3 is 15 residues long. CDR3 coding DNA: TGTGCCAGCAGCCGAAACCGGGACACCGACAATGAGCAGTTCTTC. Translated: CASSRNRDTDNEQFF.

The rearrangement links TRBV6-1 to TRBJ1-2; perhaps TRBD1 as D (5 bases). There are 13 residues in the CDR3. V lost 4 bases and J lost 4, with 10 bases in between. Germline V gene sequence: CDR1 MNHNS, CDR2 SASEGT. The CDR3 bases are TGTGCCAGCAGTGCGACAGTTGCCTATGGCTACACCTTC. Amino acid sequence: CASSATVAYGYTF.

This clonotype has a handful of counts. In DNA form, the CDR3 reads TGCGCCAGCAGCTTGAGTGGGCGGCCCAGCACAGATACGCAGTATTTT. As protein: CASSLSGRPSTDTQYF. V gene TRBV5-1 combines with J gene TRBJ2-3, with D hard to call. This CDR3 has 16 amino acids. V was trimmed by 1 base and J by 0 bases, leaving 12 bases between them. Germline lookup yields CDR1 SGHRS and CDR2 YFSETQ.

The V and J genes are TRBV5-1 and TRBJ1-2; 7 nucleotides align to TRBD1. J lost 2 bases, V lost 4 bases, and 8 bases had no gene match. Per the germline V gene, CDR1 is SGHRS and CDR2 is YFSETQ. This CDR3 is built from 15 residues. The CDR3 reads CASSTGQAVNYGYTF. The CDR3 region has the DNA TGCGCCAGCAGCACTGGACAGGCTGTAAACTATGGCTACACCTTC.

The rearrangement uses TRBV12-3 or TRBV12-4 and TRBJ2-1, with D hard to call. The V end lost 8 bases, the J end lost 4 bases, and 15 bases lay between the germline ends. The CDR3 has 14 amino acids. The CDR3 DNA is TGTGCCAGCTGCCCCAATCTAGGATACAATGAGCAGTTCTTC. Its protein product is CASCPNLGYNEQFF.

This clonotype has a handful of counts. This rearrangement joins TRBV6-6 to TRBJ2-7; D gene ambiguous. The CDR3 has 14 amino acids. Germline CDR1 MNHNY, CDR2 SVGAGI (reference sequence). V was trimmed by 2 bases and J by 2 bases, leaving 10 bases between them. In DNA, the CDR3 is TGTGCCAGCAGTTACGGCGGAAACGCCTACGAGCAGTACTTC. It yields the protein CASSYGGNAYEQYF.

The V and J genes are TRBV7-8 and TRBJ2-1; D perhaps matches TRBD1 (6 bases). The CDR3 length is 16 residues. The germline V gene encodes CDR1 SGHVS and CDR2 FQNEAQ. V lost 5 bases, J lost 8 bases, and 22 bases lay in between. CDR3 sequence (DNA): TGTGCCAGCAGCCCATATTATGGGGGCAAGATCTATGAGCAGTTCTTC. Translated, it gives CASSPYYGGKIYEQFF.

This rearrangement joins TRBV25-1 to TRBJ2-7; 8 bases are a match to TRBD1. The J call may be faulty, since TRBJ2-5 better matches the DNA end. The CDR3 is 14 amino acids. Germline CDR1 MGHDK, CDR2 SYGVNS. CDR3 sequence: CASRTGQGEETQYF. The CDR3 DNA reads TGTGCCAGCAGAACAGGACAGGGCGAAGAGACCCAGTACTTC.

The chain carries TRBV6-1 and TRBJ1-6; D not certain. V lost 1 base and J lost 8, with 12 bases in between. Germline CDR1 reads MNHNS; CDR2 reads SASEGT. The CDR3 extends over 15 amino acids. The CDR3 DNA reads TGTGCCAGCAGTGAAGGACGGCCGAGTGATTCACCCCTCCACTTT. Its translation: CASSEGRPSDSPLHF.

This clonotype has at least ten counts. A single base separates this from a much larger clone, so it may be a read error. The chain joins TRBV25-1 to TRBJ2-6, with unresolved D. The V end lost 7 bases, the J end lost 0 bases, and 4 bases lay between the germline ends. CDR3 length equals 13 residues. The germline V gene has CDR1 MGHDK and CDR2 SYGVNS. DNA for the CDR3: TGTGCCAGCACCCCCTCTGGGGCCAACGTCCTGACTTTC. Translating it yields CASTPSGANVLTF.

V gene TRBV6-6 combines with J gene TRBJ2-5; tentatively, D is TRBD2 (5 bases). The CDR3 extends over 15 amino acids. The V gene lost 4 bases and the J gene lost 2 bases, with 14 bases spanning the gap. Germline values: CDR1 MNHNY, CDR2 SVGAGI (reference sequence). CDR3 nucleotide sequence: TGTGCCAGCAGTTTGCCCGGCCCGGGACAAGAGACCCAGTACTTC. Residues: CASSLPGPGQETQYF.

This clonotype was seen a handful of times. The chain links TRBV20-1 to TRBJ2-1; 9 nucleotides match TRBD1. Germline CDR1 DFQATT, CDR2 SNEGSKA (reference sequence). V dropped 0 bases and J dropped 7; count of bases not matched to a gene: 10. This CDR3 has 16 amino acids. The CDR3 DNA reads TGCAGTGCTAGAGATTTACCGGGACAGGGTACGAATGAGCAGTTCTTC. Amino acid sequence: CSARDLPGQGTNEQFF.

Only a few counts were recorded for this clonotype. This chain uses TRBV27 with TRBJ2-5; possibly TRBD1 or TRBD2 for D (5 bases each). CDR1 is MNHEY and CDR2 is SMNVEV in the germline V gene (reference sequence). The CDR3 is made up of 15 amino acids. V was pared by 4 bases and J by 2 bases, with 14 bases between. The DNA of the CDR3 is TGTGCCAGCAGTTCCTTAGGGGACGGACAAGAGACCCAGTACTTC. Its translation: CASSSLGDGQETQYF.

The gene calls are TRBV5-1 and TRBJ2-3; D is unclear. The V gene's germline CDR1 is SGHRS and CDR2 YFSETQ. Trimming cost V 4 bases and J 6 bases, with 9 bases left between them. The CDR3 has 12 residues. The CDR3 sequence: CASSQPDDTQYF. The CDR3, as DNA: TGCGCCAGCAGCCAGCCCGATGATACGCAGTATTTT. Full variable domain (missing parts from reference TRBV5-1 and TRBJ2-3): KAGVTQTPRYLIKTRGQQVTLSCSPISGHRSVSWYQQTPGQGLQFLFEYFSETQRNKGNFPGRFSGRQFSNSRSEMNVSTLELGDSALYLCASSQPDDTQYFGPGTRLTVL.

Regarding this clonotype: A junction boundary mismatches the germline segment, possibly from a read error. The rearrangement joins TRBV7-7 to TRBJ2-1, with a tentative D call TRBD2 (6 bases). This CDR3 spans 16 amino acids. CDR1 and CDR2 (germline): SSHAT, FNYEAQ (reference sequence). The CDR3 nucleotides read TGTGCTAGCAGCTTAGAGGTGGCGGGGTTGTACAATGAGCAGTTCTTC. Its translation is CASSLEVAGLYNEQFF.

CDR3 DNA: TGCAGTGCTAGAGACAGCGCCCCCGGGCCCACAGATACGCAGTATTTT. Translation gives CSARDSAPGPTDTQYF. V is TRBV20-1 and J is TRBJ2-3, with D unresolved. CDR3 length equals 16 residues. The V and J ends lost 0 bases and 2 bases respectively, with 15 bases between them. Germline values: CDR1 DFQATT, CDR2 SNEGSKA (reference sequence).

The chain uses TRBV6-2 or TRBV6-3 and TRBJ1-4; D is ambiguous. The germline CDR1 and CDR2 sequences are MNHEY and SVGEGT. The CDR3 spans 15 residues. The ends were cut back, 5 bases at V and 6 bases at J, with 16 bases in the middle. CDR3 loop: CASSARRSADEKLFF. DNA for the CDR3: TGTGCCAGCAGTGCGCGGAGATCGGCGGATGAAAAACTGTTTTTT.

CDR3 nucleotide sequence: TGTGCCAGCAGCTTAAGACCAAGGGCAGAGACCCAGTACTTC. Protein: CASSLRPRAETQYF. V and J are TRBV7-2 and TRBJ2-5; D unclear. Trimming stripped 2 bases from V and 4 bases from J, with 11 bases between. The CDR3 totals 14 residues. Germline V gives CDR1 SGHTA, CDR2 FQGNSA.

This chain uses TRBV2 with TRBJ2-5; either TRBD1 or TRBD2 may supply D (5 bases each). The germline V gene encodes CDR1 SNHLY and CDR2 FYNNEI. The CDR3 runs 15 residues. The V end lost 7 bases, the J end lost 4 bases, and 19 bases lay between the germline ends. CDR3 protein: CASILKQAGRETQYF. The CDR3, as DNA: TGTGCCAGCATACTCAAGCAGGCAGGGAGAGAGACCCAGTACTTC.

There are a few counts of this clonotype. The J gene is TRBJ1-2, the V gene TRBV29-1; maybe TRBD1 (6 bases). Trimming left V 7 bases short and J 4 bases short, with 13 bases between. Germline CDR1 is SQVTM and CDR2 is ANQGSEA. The CDR3 is 12 amino acids. CDR3 nucleotide sequence: TGCAGCGGCCTACAGGGCAGCTATGGCTACACCTTC. Translated: CSGLQGSYGYTF.

The CDR3 here is CASSPDRGPFYGYTF. The CDR3 region has the DNA TGTGCCAGCAGCCCGGACAGGGGGCCCTTTTATGGCTACACCTTC. The rearrangement joins TRBV12-3 or TRBV12-4 to TRBJ1-2, with TRBD1 matching 11 bases. The junction had 8 bases not matched to a gene; V was cut back by 6 bases and J by 5 bases. The CDR3 runs to 15 residues.

The chain links TRBV5-1 to TRBJ1-2; D possibly corresponds to TRBD1 (5 bases). The CDR3 runs to 13 residues. The V end lost 4 bases, the J end lost 5 bases, and 12 bases lay between the germline ends. Germline CDR1 reads SGHRS; CDR2 reads YFSETQ. The CDR3 spells CASSPDISYGYTF. CDR3 bases: TGCGCCAGCAGCCCGGACATCTCATATGGCTACACCTTC.

The genes are TRBV7-2 and TRBJ2-1; D is ambiguous. This CDR3 has 15 amino acids. Trimming took off 2 bases at V and 12 bases at J, with 20 bases between the two ends. The germline CDR1 and CDR2 sequences are SGHTA and FQGNSA. The CDR3 protein is CASSLSPSVGWGQFF. CDR3 DNA sequence: TGTGCCAGCAGCTTATCCCCCTCCGTGGGGTGGGGGCAGTTCTTC.

The gene calls are TRBV7-2 and TRBJ2-1; D is possibly TRBD1 or TRBD2 (7 bases each). The V and J ends lost 0 bases and 6 bases respectively, with 15 bases between them. Germline V gene lookup returns CDR1 SGHTA and CDR2 FQGNSA. The CDR3 sequence is 16 residues long. The CDR3 loop reads CASSLAQGGPSNEQFF. For the CDR3, the DNA is TGTGCCAGCAGCTTAGCGCAGGGGGGGCCTAGCAATGAGCAGTTCTTC.